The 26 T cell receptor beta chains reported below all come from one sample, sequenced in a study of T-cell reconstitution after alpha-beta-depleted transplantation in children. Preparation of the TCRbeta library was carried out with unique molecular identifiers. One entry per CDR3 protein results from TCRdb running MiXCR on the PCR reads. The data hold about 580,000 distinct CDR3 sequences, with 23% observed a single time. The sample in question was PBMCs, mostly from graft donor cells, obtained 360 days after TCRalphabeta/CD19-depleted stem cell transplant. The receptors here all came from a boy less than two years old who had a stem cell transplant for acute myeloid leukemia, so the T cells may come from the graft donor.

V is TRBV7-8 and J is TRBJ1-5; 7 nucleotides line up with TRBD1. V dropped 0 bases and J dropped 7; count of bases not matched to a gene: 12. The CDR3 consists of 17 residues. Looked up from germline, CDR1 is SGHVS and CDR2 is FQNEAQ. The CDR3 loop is CASSLAGGRGHKQPQHF. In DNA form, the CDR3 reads TGTGCCAGCAGCTTAGCGGGAGGAAGGGGGCACAAGCAGCCCCAGCATTTT.

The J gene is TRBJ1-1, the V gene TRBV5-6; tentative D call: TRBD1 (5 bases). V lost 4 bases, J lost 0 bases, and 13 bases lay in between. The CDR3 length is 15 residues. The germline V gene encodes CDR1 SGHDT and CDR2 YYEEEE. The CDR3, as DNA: TGTGCCAGCAGCCGGGACCTGACAGTGAACACTGAAGCTTTCTTT. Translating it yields CASSRDLTVNTEAFF.

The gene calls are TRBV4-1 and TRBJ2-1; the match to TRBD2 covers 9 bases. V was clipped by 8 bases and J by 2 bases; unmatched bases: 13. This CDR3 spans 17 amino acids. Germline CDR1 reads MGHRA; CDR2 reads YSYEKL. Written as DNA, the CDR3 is TGCGCCAGCTCACTTAGGGCTAGCGGGGCTACCTACAATGAGCAGTTCTTC. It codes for CASSLRASGATYNEQFF.

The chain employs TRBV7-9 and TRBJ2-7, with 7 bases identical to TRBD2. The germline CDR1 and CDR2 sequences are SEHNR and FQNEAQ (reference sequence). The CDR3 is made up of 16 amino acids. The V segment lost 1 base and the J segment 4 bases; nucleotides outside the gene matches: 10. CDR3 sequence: CASSLGEGLTSYEQYF. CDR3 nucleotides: TGTGCCAGCAGCTTAGGGGAGGGACTCACCTCTTACGAGCAGTACTTC.

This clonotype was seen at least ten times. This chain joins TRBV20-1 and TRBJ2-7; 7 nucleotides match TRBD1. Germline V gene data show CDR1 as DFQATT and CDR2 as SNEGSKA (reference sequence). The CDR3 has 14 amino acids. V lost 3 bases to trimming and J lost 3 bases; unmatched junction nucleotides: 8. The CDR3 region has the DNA TGCAGTGCTAGCGCCGGGACAGACAACTACGAGCAGTACTTC. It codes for CSASAGTDNYEQYF.

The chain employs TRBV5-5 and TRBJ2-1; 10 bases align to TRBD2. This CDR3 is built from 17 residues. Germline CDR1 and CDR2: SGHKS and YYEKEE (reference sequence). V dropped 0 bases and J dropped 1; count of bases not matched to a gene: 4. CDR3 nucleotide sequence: TGTGCCAGCAGCTTGGGTGTACTAGCGGGGTCCTACAATGAGCAGTTCTTC. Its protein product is CASSLGVLAGSYNEQFF.

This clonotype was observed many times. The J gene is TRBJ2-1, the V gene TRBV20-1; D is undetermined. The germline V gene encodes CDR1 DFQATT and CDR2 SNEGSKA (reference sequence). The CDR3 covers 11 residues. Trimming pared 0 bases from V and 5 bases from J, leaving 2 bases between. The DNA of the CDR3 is TGCAGTGCTAGAGAAGACAATGAGCAGTTCTTC. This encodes CSAREDNEQFF.

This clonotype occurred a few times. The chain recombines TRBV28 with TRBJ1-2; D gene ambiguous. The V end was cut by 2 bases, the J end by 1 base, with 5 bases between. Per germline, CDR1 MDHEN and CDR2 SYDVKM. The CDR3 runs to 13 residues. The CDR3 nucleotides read TGTGCCAGCAGTTTAGGCTTTAACTATGGCTACACCTTC. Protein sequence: CASSLGFNYGYTF.

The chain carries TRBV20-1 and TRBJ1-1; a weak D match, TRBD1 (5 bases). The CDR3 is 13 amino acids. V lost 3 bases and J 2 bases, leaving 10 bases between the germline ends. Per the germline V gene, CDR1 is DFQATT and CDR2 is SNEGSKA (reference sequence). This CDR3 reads CSASLTGNTEAFF. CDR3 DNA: TGCAGTGCTAGTCTTACAGGAAACACTGAAGCTTTCTTT.

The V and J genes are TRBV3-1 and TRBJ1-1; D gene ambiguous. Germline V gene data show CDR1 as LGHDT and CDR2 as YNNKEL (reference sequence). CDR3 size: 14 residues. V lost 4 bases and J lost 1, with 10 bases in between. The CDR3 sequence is CASSLRDANTEAFF. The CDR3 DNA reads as TGTGCCAGCAGCCTCAGAGATGCGAACACTGAAGCTTTCTTT. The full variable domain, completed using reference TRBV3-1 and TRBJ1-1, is DTAVSQTPKYLVTQMGNDKSIKCEQNLGHDTMYWYKQDSKKFLKIMFSYNNKELIINETVPNRFSPKSPDKAHLNLHINSLELGDSAVYFCASSLRDANTEAFFGQGTRLTVV.

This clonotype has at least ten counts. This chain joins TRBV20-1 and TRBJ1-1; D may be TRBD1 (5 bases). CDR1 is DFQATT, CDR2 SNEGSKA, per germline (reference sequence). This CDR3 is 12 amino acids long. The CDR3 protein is CTRGPTNTEAFF. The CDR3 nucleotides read TGCACAAGGGGCCCAACGAACACTGAAGCTTTCTTT.

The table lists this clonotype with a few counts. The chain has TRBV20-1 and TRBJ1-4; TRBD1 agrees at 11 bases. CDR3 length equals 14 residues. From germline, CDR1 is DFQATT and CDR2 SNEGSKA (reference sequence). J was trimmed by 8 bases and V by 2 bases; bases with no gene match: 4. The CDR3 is CSARPDRGQEKLFF. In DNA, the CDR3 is TGCAGTGCTAGACCGGACAGGGGGCAGGAAAAACTGTTTTTT.

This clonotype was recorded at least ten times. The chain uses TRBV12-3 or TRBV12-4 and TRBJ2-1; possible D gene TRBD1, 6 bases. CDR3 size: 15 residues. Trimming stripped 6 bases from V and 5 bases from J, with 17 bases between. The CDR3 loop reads CASRTTGSRHNEQFF. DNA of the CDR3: TGTGCCAGCAGGACAACAGGGAGCCGACACAATGAGCAGTTCTTC.

For the CDR3, the DNA is TGTGCCAGCAGCCGCGGCTCGTATGGCTACACCTTC. It translates to CASSRGSYGYTF. The chain employs TRBV12-3 or TRBV12-4 and TRBJ1-2; D not certain. This CDR3 region has 12 residues. Trimming cost V 6 bases and J 5 bases, with 10 bases left between them.

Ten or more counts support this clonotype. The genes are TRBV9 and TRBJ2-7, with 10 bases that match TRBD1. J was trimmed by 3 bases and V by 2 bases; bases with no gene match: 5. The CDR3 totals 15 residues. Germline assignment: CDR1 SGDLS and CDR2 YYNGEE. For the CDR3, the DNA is TGTGCCAGCAGCGTGACGGGGACAGGGGACTACGAGCAGTACTTC. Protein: CASSVTGTGDYEQYF.

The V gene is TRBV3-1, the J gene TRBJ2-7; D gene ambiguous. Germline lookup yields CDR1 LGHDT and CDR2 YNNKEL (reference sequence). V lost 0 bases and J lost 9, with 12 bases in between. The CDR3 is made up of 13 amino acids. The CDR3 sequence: CASSQDPRTMQYF. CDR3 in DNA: TGTGCCAGCAGCCAAGACCCCCGTACGATGCAGTACTTC.

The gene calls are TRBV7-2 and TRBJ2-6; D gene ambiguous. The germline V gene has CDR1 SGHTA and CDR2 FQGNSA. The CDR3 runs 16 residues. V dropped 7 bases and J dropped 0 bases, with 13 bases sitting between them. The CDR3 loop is CASIPTPTSGANVLTF. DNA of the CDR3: TGTGCCAGCATTCCTACCCCGACCTCTGGGGCCAACGTCCTGACTTTC.

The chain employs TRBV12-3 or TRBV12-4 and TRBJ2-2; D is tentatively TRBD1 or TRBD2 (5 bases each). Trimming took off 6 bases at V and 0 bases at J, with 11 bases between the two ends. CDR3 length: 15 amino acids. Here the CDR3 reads CASSLVGPNTGELFF. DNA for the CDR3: TGTGCCAGCAGCCTAGTGGGACCGAACACCGGGGAGCTGTTTTTT.

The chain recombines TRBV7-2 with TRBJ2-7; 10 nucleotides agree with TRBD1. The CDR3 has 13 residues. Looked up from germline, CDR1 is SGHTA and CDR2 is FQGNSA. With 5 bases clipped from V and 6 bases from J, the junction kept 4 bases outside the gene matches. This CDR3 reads CASSPTGGLEQYF. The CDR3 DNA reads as TGTGCCAGCAGCCCGACAGGGGGCCTCGAGCAGTACTTC.

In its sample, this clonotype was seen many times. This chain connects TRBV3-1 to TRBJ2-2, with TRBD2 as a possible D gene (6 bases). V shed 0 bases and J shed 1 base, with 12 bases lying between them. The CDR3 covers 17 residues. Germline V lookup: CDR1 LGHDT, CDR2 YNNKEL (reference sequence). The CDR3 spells CASSQDFLARNTGELFF. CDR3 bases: TGTGCCAGCAGCCAAGACTTTCTAGCGCGGAACACCGGGGAGCTGTTTTTT.

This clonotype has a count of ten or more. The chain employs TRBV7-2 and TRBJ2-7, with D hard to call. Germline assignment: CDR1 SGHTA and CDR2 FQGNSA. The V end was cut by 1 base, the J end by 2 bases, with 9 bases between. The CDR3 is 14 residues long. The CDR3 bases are TGTGCCAGCAGCTTAGACGTCAGAACCTACGAGCAGTACTTC. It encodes CASSLDVRTYEQYF. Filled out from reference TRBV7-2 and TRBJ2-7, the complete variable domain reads GAGVSQSPSNKVTEKGKDVELRCDPISGHTALYWYRQSLGQGLEFLIYFQGNSAPDKSGLPSDRFSAERTGGSVSTLTIQRTQQEDSAVYLCASSLDVRTYEQYFGPGTRLTVT.

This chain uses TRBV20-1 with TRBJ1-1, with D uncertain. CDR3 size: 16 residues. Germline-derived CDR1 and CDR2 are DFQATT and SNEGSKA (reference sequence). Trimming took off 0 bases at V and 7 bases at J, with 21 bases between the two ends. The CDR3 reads CSARDRGPTVAHEAFF. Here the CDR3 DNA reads TGCAGTGCTAGAGATCGAGGTCCCACCGTGGCCCATGAAGCTTTCTTT.

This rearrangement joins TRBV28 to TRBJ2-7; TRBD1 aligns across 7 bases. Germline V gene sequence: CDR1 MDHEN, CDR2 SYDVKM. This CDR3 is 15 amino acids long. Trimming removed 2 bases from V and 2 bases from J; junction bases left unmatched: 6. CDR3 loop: CASSLDRQGPYEQYV. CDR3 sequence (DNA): TGTGCCAGCAGTTTAGACAGACAGGGACCCTACGAGCAGTACGTC.

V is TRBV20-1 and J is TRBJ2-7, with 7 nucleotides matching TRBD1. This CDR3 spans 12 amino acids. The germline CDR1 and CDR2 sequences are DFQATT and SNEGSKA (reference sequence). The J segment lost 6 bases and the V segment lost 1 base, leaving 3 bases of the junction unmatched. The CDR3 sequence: CSARGRGSEQYV. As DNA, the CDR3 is TGCAGTGCTAGAGGCAGGGGGTCCGAGCAGTACGTC.

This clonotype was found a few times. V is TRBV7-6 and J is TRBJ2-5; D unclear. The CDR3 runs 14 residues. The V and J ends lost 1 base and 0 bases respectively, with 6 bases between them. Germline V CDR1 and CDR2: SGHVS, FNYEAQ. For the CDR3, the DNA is TGTGCCAGCAGCTTAGAGGTGCACCAAGAGACCCAGTACTTC. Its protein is CASSLEVHQETQYF. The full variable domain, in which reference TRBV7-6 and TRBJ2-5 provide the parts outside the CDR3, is GAGVSQSPRYKVTKRGQDVALRCDPISGHVSLYWYRQALGQGPEFLTYFNYEAQQDKSGLPNDRFSAERPEGSISTLTIQRTEQRDSAMYRCASSLEVHQETQYFGPGTRLLVL.

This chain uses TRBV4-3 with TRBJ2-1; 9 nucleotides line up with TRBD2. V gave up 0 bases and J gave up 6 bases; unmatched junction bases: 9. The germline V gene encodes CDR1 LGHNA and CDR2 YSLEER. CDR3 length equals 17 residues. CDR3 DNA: TGCGCCAGCAGCCAAGACCGCGCGGGGGGGCCGGGCAATGAGCAGTTCTTC. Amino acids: CASSQDRAGGPGNEQFF.